The present T cell receptor beta chain was sequenced within a study of Graves' ophthalmopathy and Graves' hyperthyroidism. Findings and caveats of the study: A model of 13 signatures distinguished ophthalmopathy from stable hyperthyroidism at 85% to 90% sensitivity and approximately 81% specificity. Detected in blood as well were most expanded thyroid clonotypes with frequency above 0.001. Predictions made by the model for ophthalmopathy progression reached roughly 64% sensitivity and around 72% specificity.

Moderate-to-severe activity, CAS ≥3, NOSPECS ≥4 and duration under 3 months were recorded for donors with ophthalmopathy. Investigators amplified TCR beta CDR3 regions from RNA transcripts. Second-round multiplex PCR came after first-round RT-PCR with HTBI primers. TCRdb re-called the multiplex PCR reads through MiXCR, storing one row per CDR3 protein. The profile shows over 650,000 distinct CDR3 sequences, about two fifths of them singletons. A word on this clonotype: The antigen remains unidentified.

What was sequenced was peripheral blood. The sequence was collected from an adult man with Graves' ophthalmopathy.

This CDR3 reads CASSESASGTYNEKLFF. The DNA of the CDR3 is TGTGCCAGCAGTGAATCGGCTAGCGGGACGTACAATGAAAAACTGTTTTTT. The genes are TRBV25-1 and TRBJ1-4; D is perhaps TRBD1 (5 bases). The germline gives CDR1 MGHDK, CDR2 SYGVNS. Trimming shortened V by 1 base and J by 5 bases, and 17 bases separated the two germline ends. CDR3 size: 17 residues.